Listed below are T cell receptor beta chains from one sample, sequenced in a study of cytomegalovirus exposure and HLA in healthy donors. This table comes from immunoSEQ multiplex PCR, and its TCRdb copy is limited to in-frame clones, with some not included. The sample consists of 100,000 to 150,000 clones, around 81% of them appearing once. Specimen: PBMCs. Receptors were obtained from a female donor in good health and CMV-seronegative. CDR3s include the opening cysteine and the closing phenylalanine or tryptophan. D genes are given only for firm matches. Size is stated for part of the rows, as once, few or many counts, or as a class when the clone is expanded.

v_call: TRBV29-1
clone_size: .
j_call: TRBJ1-3
d_call: .
cdr3_nt: TGCAGCGTTGAAGATGGGGGGAGGCCTGGAAACACCATATATTTT
cdr3_aa: CSVEDGGRPGNTIYF

v_call: TRBV18
clone_size: .
j_call: TRBJ1-2
d_call: .
cdr3_nt: TGTGCCAGCTCACCACCGAGGAGGGCGAACTATGGCTACACCTTC
cdr3_aa: CASSPPRRANYGYTF

v_call: TRBV5-6
clone_size: .
j_call: TRBJ2-7
d_call: .
cdr3_nt: TGTGCCAGCAGCTTATGGGCAGGGCTATACGAGCAGTACTTC
cdr3_aa: CASSLWAGLYEQYF

v_call: TRBV7-3
clone_size: .
j_call: TRBJ2-5
d_call: TRBD1
cdr3_nt: TGTGCCAGCAGCACAACGGGACAGGGGGGAGAGACCCAGTACTTC
cdr3_aa: CASSTTGQGGETQYF

v_call: TRBV7-9
clone_size: .
j_call: TRBJ2-5
d_call: .
cdr3_nt: TGTGCCAGCAGCATACGGGAGACCCAGTACTTC
cdr3_aa: CASSIRETQYF

v_call: TRBV5-1
clone_size: .
j_call: TRBJ2-7
d_call: TRBD1
cdr3_nt: TGCGCCAGCAGTCTCGGGACAGCAGAACAGTACGAGCAGTACTTC
cdr3_aa: CASSLGTAEQYEQYF

v_call: TRBV5-4
clone_size: .
j_call: TRBJ2-3
d_call: TRBD2
cdr3_nt: TGTGCCAGCAGACGTGGACTAGCGGGGCAGAGCACAGATACGCAGTATTTT
cdr3_aa: CASRRGLAGQSTDTQYF

v_call: TRBV5-1
clone_size: .
j_call: TRBJ2-2
d_call: TRBD2
cdr3_nt: TGCGCCAGCAGTGTGATTCAGCGGGGGAACGGGGAGCTGTTTTTT
cdr3_aa: CASSVIQRGNGELFF

v_call: TRBV5-1
clone_size: .
j_call: TRBJ2-3
d_call: TRBD2
cdr3_nt: TGCGCCAGCAGCCGTGCGGGGGTGTACACAGATACGCAGTATTTT
cdr3_aa: CASSRAGVYTDTQYF

v_call: TRBV6-5
clone_size: few
j_call: TRBJ2-1
d_call: TRBD2
cdr3_nt: TGTGCCAGCAGTTACGGGGGGGAAGCTAGTAATGAGCAGTTCTTC
cdr3_aa: CASSYGGEASNEQFF

v_call: TRBV9
clone_size: .
j_call: TRBJ2-1
d_call: TRBD2
cdr3_nt: TGTGCCAGCAGCGTAGTCGCGGGACTAGCGGGCGAATACAATGAGCAGTTCTTC
cdr3_aa: CASSVVAGLAGEYNEQFF

v_call: TRBV7-6
clone_size: .
j_call: TRBJ2-7
d_call: TRBD1
cdr3_nt: TGTGCCAGCAGCTCACAAAGGGGACAGCTAGACCAGTACTTC
cdr3_aa: CASSSQRGQLDQYF

v_call: TRBV6-5
clone_size: .
j_call: TRBJ2-5
d_call: TRBD1
cdr3_nt: TGTGCCAGCAGTCAGGACAGGGGAGAGACCCAGTACTTC
cdr3_aa: CASSQDRGETQYF

v_call: TRBV18
clone_size: .
j_call: TRBJ2-1
d_call: TRBD2
cdr3_nt: TGTGCCAGCTCACCTGTAGCGGGAGGCCACAATGAGCAGTTCTTC
cdr3_aa: CASSPVAGGHNEQFF

v_call: TRBV5-5
clone_size: .
j_call: TRBJ1-5
d_call: .
cdr3_nt: TGTGCCAGCAGCTTTCAATTAGTCGGGGGGACCCATCAGCCCCAGCATTTT
cdr3_aa: CASSFQLVGGTHQPQHF

v_call: TRBV10-3
clone_size: once
j_call: TRBJ2-5
d_call: .
cdr3_nt: TGTGCCATCAGTGAGTCCCATTCCGGCGGGTCGCCCCAGTACTTC
cdr3_aa: CAISESHSGGSPQYF

v_call: TRBV9
clone_size: once
j_call: TRBJ1-1
d_call: TRBD1
cdr3_nt: TGTGCCAGCAGCCCACAACTGGGACAGGGGAACACTGAAGCTTTCTTT
cdr3_aa: CASSPQLGQGNTEAFF

v_call: TRBV7-8
clone_size: .
j_call: TRBJ1-3
d_call: .
cdr3_nt: TGTGCCAGCAGCTTAGCGGACTGGGCCCCGCCGGGGGTTTCTGGAAACACCATATATTTT
cdr3_aa: CASSLADWAPPGVSGNTIYF

v_call: TRBV7-8
clone_size: .
j_call: TRBJ2-1
d_call: TRBD2
cdr3_nt: TGTGCCAGCAGCCTCCTCCTCGGAGCGGGGCTATACAATGAGCAGTTCTTC
cdr3_aa: CASSLLLGAGLYNEQFF

v_call: TRBV6-1
clone_size: .
j_call: TRBJ2-7
d_call: TRBD1
cdr3_nt: TGTGCCAGCAGCGGGGAGAACAGGGGTACCTACGAGCAGTACTTC
cdr3_aa: CASSGENRGTYEQYF

v_call: TRBV29-1
clone_size: .
j_call: TRBJ2-3
d_call: .
cdr3_nt: TGCAGCTTCGAACTAGGAGAATGGGGAGATACGCAGTATTTT
cdr3_aa: CSFELGEWGDTQYF

v_call: TRBV7-8
clone_size: .
j_call: TRBJ2-7
d_call: TRBD1
cdr3_nt: TGTGCCAGCAGCCCCCGGGACAGCTCCTACGAGCAGTACTTC
cdr3_aa: CASSPRDSSYEQYF

v_call: TRBV5-1
clone_size: .
j_call: TRBJ2-5
d_call: TRBD1
cdr3_nt: TGCGCCAGCAGCCCGGGGACAGCCGGGGAGACCCAGTACTTC
cdr3_aa: CASSPGTAGETQYF

v_call: TRBV7-2
clone_size: .
j_call: TRBJ2-1
d_call: TRBD2
cdr3_nt: TGTGCCAGCAGCCCCCCAGCGGGAGGGCCGGACAATGAGCAGTTCTTC
cdr3_aa: CASSPPAGGPDNEQFF

v_call: TRBV9
clone_size: .
j_call: TRBJ1-2
d_call: .
cdr3_nt: TGTGCCAGCAGCGCCCCGGGAGGCTGCACCTTC
cdr3_aa: CASSAPGGCTF

v_call: TRBV9
clone_size: .
j_call: TRBJ2-3
d_call: .
cdr3_nt: TGTGCCAGCAGCGTAGCGTTGGGGAGGGGGACAGATACGCAGTATTTT
cdr3_aa: CASSVALGRGTDTQYF

v_call: TRBV6-1
clone_size: .
j_call: TRBJ2-1
d_call: TRBD2
cdr3_nt: TGTGCCAGCAGTGAGGAAAGGACTAGCAACAATGAGCAGTTCTTC
cdr3_aa: CASSEERTSNNEQFF

v_call: TRBV7-3
clone_size: .
j_call: TRBJ2-2
d_call: TRBD1
cdr3_nt: TGTGCCAGCAGCCGCGGGACAGGGAACACCGGGGAGCTGTTTTTT
cdr3_aa: CASSRGTGNTGELFF

v_call: TRBV19
clone_size: .
j_call: TRBJ2-7
d_call: TRBD2
cdr3_nt: TGTGCCAGTAGTATAGACCTGATCCCTAGCGGGAGCTGGTCCTACGAGCAGTACTTC
cdr3_aa: CASSIDLIPSGSWSYEQYF

v_call: TRBV19
clone_size: once
j_call: TRBJ2-7
d_call: .
cdr3_nt: TGTGCCAGTAGTAATTCCGGGACAAGCGAGCAGTACTTC
cdr3_aa: CASSNSGTSEQYF

v_call: TRBV7-6
clone_size: .
j_call: TRBJ1-4
d_call: .
cdr3_nt: TGTGCCAGCAGTCTTGTGGGCAGTGGAGAAAAACTGTTTTTT
cdr3_aa: CASSLVGSGEKLFF

v_call: TRBV27
clone_size: .
j_call: TRBJ2-1
d_call: TRBD2
cdr3_nt: TGTGCCAGCAGCCTTTTCGGGACTAGCGGAAGCTCCTACAATGAGCAGTTCTTC
cdr3_aa: CASSLFGTSGSSYNEQFF

v_call: TRBV7-2
clone_size: .
j_call: TRBJ2-1
d_call: .
cdr3_nt: TGTGCCAGCAGCTCACGACTAGAAAGCAATGAGCAGTTCTTC
cdr3_aa: CASSSRLESNEQFF

v_call: TRBV6-1
clone_size: .
j_call: TRBJ1-5
d_call: TRBD1
cdr3_nt: TGTGCCAGCACCAGGACAGGGGCCAATCAGCCCCAGCATTTT
cdr3_aa: CASTRTGANQPQHF

v_call: TRBV9
clone_size: .
j_call: TRBJ1-1
d_call: TRBD1
cdr3_nt: TGTGCCAGCAGCTCCCGACAGGGGTCGCCCACTGAAGCTTTCTTT
cdr3_aa: CASSSRQGSPTEAFF

v_call: TRBV18
clone_size: .
j_call: TRBJ1-5
d_call: .
cdr3_nt: TGTGCCAGCTCACTAACGGGGGGCGCGTATAGCAATCAGCCCCAGCATTTT
cdr3_aa: CASSLTGGAYSNQPQHF

v_call: TRBV7-9
clone_size: .
j_call: TRBJ1-5
d_call: .
cdr3_nt: TGTTCCACCCCGTCGATGGAGAGGGAGATCAATCAGCCCTTGGAATTT
cdr3_aa: CSTPSMEREINQPLEF

v_call: TRBV5-1
clone_size: .
j_call: TRBJ1-3
d_call: .
cdr3_nt: TGCGCCAGCAGCTTGGCGGGGTTGTCTGGAAACACCATATATTTT
cdr3_aa: CASSLAGLSGNTIYF

v_call: TRBV4-1
clone_size: .
j_call: TRBJ1-1
d_call: TRBD1
cdr3_nt: TGCGCCACCAGACAGGGCGGCATGAACACTGAAGCTTTCTTT
cdr3_aa: CATRQGGMNTEAFF

v_call: TRBV6-5
clone_size: .
j_call: TRBJ2-1
d_call: TRBD2
cdr3_nt: TGTGCCAGCATGGCTAGCGGACGGGATGAGCAGTTCTTC
cdr3_aa: CASMASGRDEQFF

v_call: TRBV11-2
clone_size: .
j_call: TRBJ2-1
d_call: TRBD2
cdr3_nt: TGTGCCAGCAGTCTCCTAGCGGCTTCCTACAATGAGCAGTTCTTC
cdr3_aa: CASSLLAASYNEQFF

v_call: TRBV15
clone_size: .
j_call: TRBJ1-6
d_call: TRBD1
cdr3_nt: TGTGCCACCAGCAGAGGTCTAGACAGGGGCAATTCACCCCTCCACTTT
cdr3_aa: CATSRGLDRGNSPLHF

v_call: TRBV19
clone_size: .
j_call: TRBJ2-5
d_call: .
cdr3_nt: TGTGCCAGTAGTACCGGAGAGACCCAGTACTTC
cdr3_aa: CASSTGETQYF

v_call: TRBV5-1
clone_size: .
j_call: TRBJ1-1
d_call: .
cdr3_nt: TGCGCCAGCAGCTTGGCCGAGGTTAGGGGCACTGAAGCTTTCTTT
cdr3_aa: CASSLAEVRGTEAFF

v_call: TRBV4-2
clone_size: .
j_call: TRBJ2-7
d_call: TRBD2
cdr3_nt: TGTGCCAGCAGCCGGGAGACTAGCGGGAGTCCATACGAGCAGTACTTC
cdr3_aa: CASSRETSGSPYEQYF

v_call: TRBV5-1
clone_size: few
j_call: TRBJ2-2
d_call: .
cdr3_nt: TGCGCCAGCAGCGCAGGGGCGACACACACCGGGGAGCTGTTTTTT
cdr3_aa: CASSAGATHTGELFF